This T cell receptor beta chain was profiled in a study of a mutant IDH1 vaccine in newly diagnosed glioma. Study details: Beginning 4-6 weeks after radiotherapy alone, or with temozolomide cycles, vaccination took place. Former treatment meant radiotherapy, temozolomide, or both; the majority had gotten both.

Time point meaning: week 23, last vaccination. It was 300 ug of mutant IDH1 20-mer peptide that made up each vaccine dose, given with topical imiquimod. TCRdb's table, derived via immunoSEQ multiplex PCR, lists solely in-frame clones and lacks some. The table lists around 60,000 clones, 70% to 90% of them singletons. Remarks on this clone: Antigen unknown.

V was clipped by 5 bases and J by 1 base, with 9 bases between them. The CDR3 has 14 amino acids. Germline CDR1 is SNHLY and CDR2 is FYNNEI. The TCR sequence derives from a man aged 25 to 45 with glioma. Sequenced material: PBMCs, taken from a glioma patient whose treatment included an IDH1 peptide vaccine. The chain employs TRBV2 and TRBJ1-3; D is uncertain. CDR3 in amino acids: CASSLGISGNTIYF. The CDR3 DNA sequence: TGTGCCAGCAGTCTGGGGATTTCTGGAAACACCATATATTTT.